This TCR beta chain was profiled in a study of yellow fever vaccine responses in identical twins. Broader study findings: Twins' vaccine T cell response reportedly gave the appearance of partial convergence and partial personalization.

The CDR3 has 16 residues. CDR1 is DFQATT and CDR2 is SNEGSKA in the germline V gene (reference sequence). Trimming at V came to 6 bases and at J to 1 base, leaving 8 bases not matched to a gene. Concerning this clonotype: Its antigen is currently unknown.

TCRdb recomputed calls from the RT-PCR reads with MiXCR, one row per CDR3 protein. Among 3,500 to 4,500 distinct CDR3 sequences listed, roughly four fifths were seen once. V is TRBV20-1 and J is TRBJ2-5, with TRBD2 identical over 13 bases. The starting material was T cells from blood (PBMCs), unsorted or a sorted subset (not recorded which), obtained before or after yellow fever vaccination (not recorded which). The TCR was taken from a woman under 30 who received the yellow fever vaccine. The CDR3 here is CSAKTSGRPTQETQYF. DNA of the CDR3: TGCAGTGCAAAGACTAGCGGGAGGCCCACCCAAGAGACCCAGTACTTC.